The sequence of this TCR beta chain was determined in a study of cytomegalovirus exposure and HLA in healthy donors. Overall study findings and caveats: In a later analysis, at a false discovery rate of 0.05, approximately 16,000 TCR beta sequences matched HLA alleles. Earlier analysis found most TCR beta V segments productive about 87% or about 30% of the time.

Trimming stripped 2 bases from V and 1 base from J, with 4 bases between. CDR3 length equals 13 residues. CDR1 is MGHRA, CDR2 YSYEKL, per germline. Turning to this clone: Its cognate antigen is unknown.

PCR primers comprised 60 Vbeta and 13 Jbeta primers. This table comes from immunoSEQ multiplex PCR, and its TCRdb copy is limited to in-frame clones, with some not included. The sample includes 150,000 to 200,000 clones, roughly 82% seen only once; the top ten take 2.5% to 3.5%. The chain carries TRBV4-1 and TRBJ2-3; D gene ambiguous. The receptor was isolated from a woman aged 50 to 65 in good health and CMV-seropositive. Sequenced sample: PBMCs. The CDR3 sequence is CASSQQGTDTQYF. The CDR3 DNA reads TGCGCCAGCAGCCAACAGGGCACAGATACGCAGTATTTT.